This TCR beta chain comes out of a study of a mutant IDH1 vaccine in newly diagnosed glioma (dated by TCRdb to the early 2020s). For context, the study as a whole: Patients received eight vaccinations in weeks 1, 3, 5, 7, 11, 15, 19 and 23, corresponding to visits V03 through V10. Peripheral blood was drawn at six visits: V03 (baseline), V05, V07, V10, V12 and V13. Longitudinal TCRB deep sequencing was done for 25 to 30 treated patients, wherever samples were available for exploratory analyses. Prior to enrollment, standard therapy consisting of radiotherapy alone, temozolomide alone, or radiochemotherapy with temozolomide had been administered to patients, with the combination being received by most patients. Of the roughly 30 treated patients, approximately 60% were male and approximately 38% were female, and a mean age of roughly 37 years was recorded. Vaccination began 4-6 weeks after radiotherapy alone, or alongside temozolomide cycles in the chemotherapy-containing groups.

In light of the paper, this sample's time point label describes: week 5, during vaccination. Every vaccine dose consisted of 300 ug of a 20-mer mutant IDH1 peptide in Montanide, administered subcutaneously together with topical imiquimod. The donors had newly diagnosed IDH1-mutant astrocytomas of WHO grade 3 or 4 that showed loss of nuclear ATRX. The samples were drawn from NOA16, a multicentre, single-arm, open-label phase I trial in Germany that tested a mutant IDH1 peptide vaccine in humans for the first time. Genomic DNA for TCRB sequencing was extracted from EDTA blood using the DNeasy Blood and Tissue Kit. To note about this clone: Which antigen it targets is not known. Base qualities are not recorded, but no much larger clone differs from it by a single base.

The method was the immunoSEQ multiplex PCR assay. Rearranged TCR beta chain sequences were amplified using the hsTCRB Kit according to the manufacturer's protocol. TCRB libraries were sequenced on an Illumina MiSeq. The study's processing was this. The kit vendor's proprietary platform handled demultiplexing, trimming and gene mapping. TCRdb holds this immuneACCESS table with in-frame rearrangements only. Some clones are missing; in checked studies, unresolved V genes explain under half, and the rest has no known cause. V and J calls and clone size are those listed in that table; D and trimming were worked out from the DNA. This sample gives under 30,000 clones in total; about three quarters of them show up just once. About a tenth of the sample belongs to the ten largest clones. Overall study outcomes, separate from this receptor: The authors stated that sample limitations prevented analyses of patient blood samples from being reproduced. Changes in the top peripheral T cell clonotypes picked up by TCRB sequencing did not appear to be linked to pseudoprogression. Selection of PBMC samples for TCRB deep sequencing was based on availability. Vaccine-induced immune responses across multiple MHC alleles were detected in roughly 94% of patients.

The source was PBMCs, collected from a glioma patient whose treatment included an IDH1 peptide vaccine. The TCR originated in a man aged 40-55 years with glioma.

The CDR3 corresponds to CASSSPPADWAGELFF. The sequenced DNA is TGCGCCAGCAGTTCGCCCCCGGCAGACTGGGCCGGGGAGCTGTTTTTT. This chain is built from TRBV5-1 and TRBJ2-2; the D gene lacks a confident call. From the cysteine through the phenylalanine, the CDR3 covers 16 amino acids. CDR3 DNA is the only sequence kept; it has 48 bases, read in frame from the first base. CDR1 is given as SGHRS and CDR2 as YFSETQ, both from the germline V gene. Between the V and J ends, shortened by 5 bases and 6 bases respectively, the junction contains 20 bases.